The rows below give T cell receptor beta chains drawn from one sample of a study of blood T cell repertoires in COVID-19. The data were produced by immunoSEQ multiplex PCR, yet TCRdb's version contains in-frame clones alone and is incomplete. This sample has around 60,000 clones; 80% to 90% occur once, and the top ten carry approximately 8.8%. The sequenced sample was peripheral blood. The origin of the receptors is a human donor with active COVID-19. The donor label of this sample is uncertain. Each CDR3 is given with its conserved first and last residue. A D gene is named only where the DNA matches it firmly. Clone size is stated in some rows and not others, as once, few, many or a class when expanded.

v_call: TRBV14; j_call: TRBJ1-2; d_call: -; clone_size: -; cdr3_aa: CASRPIGQSYGYTF; cdr3_nt: TGTGCCAGCAGACCCATAGGACAGTCCTATGGCTACACCTTC
v_call: TRBV21-1; j_call: TRBJ1-5; d_call: -; clone_size: -; cdr3_aa: CASSKLSQLSNQPQHF; cdr3_nt: TGTGCCAGCAGCAAATTGAGTCAACTTAGCAATCAGCCCCAGCATTTT
v_call: TRBV7-3; j_call: TRBJ2-1; d_call: TRBD2; clone_size: -; cdr3_aa: CASSLYYSGGALVNEQFF; cdr3_nt: TGTGCCAGCAGCTTATACTACAGCGGGGGGGCCCTTGTAAATGAGCAGTTCTTC
v_call: TRBV4-1; j_call: TRBJ2-3; d_call: TRBD2; clone_size: -; cdr3_aa: CASSLGTSGGLTDTQYF; cdr3_nt: TGCGCCAGCAGCCTAGGGACTAGCGGGGGGCTCACAGATACGCAGTATTTT
v_call: TRBV11-2; j_call: TRBJ2-7; d_call: TRBD1; clone_size: -; cdr3_aa: CASSFYGTGGNEQYF; cdr3_nt: TGTGCCAGCAGCTTCTATGGGACAGGGGGCAACGAGCAGTACTTC
v_call: TRBV7-2; j_call: TRBJ2-1; d_call: TRBD2; clone_size: -; cdr3_aa: CASSAVGGSSYNEQFF; cdr3_nt: TGTGCCAGCAGCGCGGTCGGGGGGAGCTCCTACAATGAGCAGTTCTTC
v_call: TRBV2; j_call: TRBJ2-5; d_call: TRBD2; clone_size: -; cdr3_aa: CASSENPSGGFIRQETQYF; cdr3_nt: TGTGCCAGCAGTGAAAATCCTAGCGGGGGGTTTATACGCCAAGAGACCCAGTACTTC
v_call: TRBV6-4; j_call: TRBJ2-1; d_call: TRBD2; clone_size: -; cdr3_aa: CASRPTSGYNEQFF; cdr3_nt: TGTGCCAGCAGACCGACTAGCGGCTACAATGAGCAGTTCTTC
v_call: TRBV27; j_call: TRBJ2-7; d_call: TRBD2; clone_size: -; cdr3_aa: CASSLLAGARVIKLFYEQYF; cdr3_nt: TGTGCCAGCAGTTTACTAGCGGGAGCCCGAGTCATTAAATTATTCTACGAGCAGTACTTC
v_call: TRBV7-9; j_call: TRBJ1-5; d_call: -; clone_size: -; cdr3_aa: CATASSNQPQHF; cdr3_nt: TGTGCCACCGCGAGTAGCAATCAGCCCCAGCATTTT
v_call: TRBV6-5; j_call: TRBJ1-3; d_call: -; clone_size: -; cdr3_aa: CASSYSRGLSGNTIYF; cdr3_nt: TGTGCCAGCAGTTACTCGAGAGGTCTCTCTGGAAACACCATATATTTT
v_call: TRBV3-1/TRBV3-2; j_call: TRBJ1-1; d_call: TRBD1; clone_size: -; cdr3_aa: CASSLSGGFTEAFF; cdr3_nt: TGTGCCAGCAGCCTTTCAGGGGGTTTCACTGAAGCTTTCTTT
v_call: TRBV4-2; j_call: TRBJ1-4; d_call: -; clone_size: -; cdr3_aa: CASSQERGQNEKLFF; cdr3_nt: TGTGCCAGCAGCCAAGAAAGGGGTCAAAATGAAAAACTGTTTTTT
v_call: TRBV11-3; j_call: TRBJ2-2; d_call: -; clone_size: -; cdr3_aa: CASSLDQAGELFF; cdr3_nt: TGTGCCAGCAGCTTAGATCAGGCCGGGGAGCTGTTTTTT
v_call: TRBV9; j_call: TRBJ2-1; d_call: TRBD1; clone_size: -; cdr3_aa: CASSVEIGTGGPSEQFF; cdr3_nt: TGTGCCAGCAGCGTAGAAATCGGGACAGGGGGCCCTTCTGAGCAGTTCTTC
v_call: TRBV5-4; j_call: TRBJ1-2; d_call: -; clone_size: -; cdr3_aa: CASSLEQFVGYTF; cdr3_nt: TGTGCCAGCAGCTTGGAACAGTTTGTTGGCTACACCTTC
v_call: TRBV6-2/TRBV6-3; j_call: TRBJ1-2; d_call: TRBD1; clone_size: -; cdr3_aa: CASSYSSGGYGYTF; cdr3_nt: TGTGCCAGCAGTTACTCGTCAGGGGGTTATGGCTACACCTTC
v_call: TRBV20-1; j_call: TRBJ1-2; d_call: TRBD1; clone_size: -; cdr3_aa: CSASPQGARGYTF; cdr3_nt: TGCAGTGCTAGTCCACAGGGGGCGCGTGGCTACACCTTC
v_call: TRBV19; j_call: TRBJ1-2; d_call: TRBD1; clone_size: -; cdr3_aa: CASSPTLRQGAHYGYTF; cdr3_nt: TGTGCCAGTAGTCCTACCCTCCGACAGGGGGCACATTATGGCTACACCTTC
v_call: TRBV5-4; j_call: TRBJ2-1; d_call: -; clone_size: -; cdr3_aa: CASSFGGVGNEQFF; cdr3_nt: TGTGCCAGCAGCTTCGGGGGAGTGGGCAATGAGCAGTTCTTC
v_call: TRBV18; j_call: TRBJ2-1; d_call: -; clone_size: -; cdr3_aa: CASSPRRTASYNEQFF; cdr3_nt: TGTGCCAGCTCTCCTCGGAGGACAGCCTCCTACAATGAGCAGTTCTTC
v_call: TRBV12-3/TRBV12-4; j_call: TRBJ1-1; d_call: -; clone_size: -; cdr3_aa: CASRVANTEAFF; cdr3_nt: TGTGCCAGCAGAGTGGCAAACACTGAAGCTTTCTTT
v_call: TRBV19; j_call: TRBJ1-5; d_call: -; clone_size: -; cdr3_aa: CASSFRGRGQPQHF; cdr3_nt: TGTGCCAGTAGCTTCAGGGGAAGGGGGCAGCCCCAGCATTTT
v_call: TRBV2; j_call: TRBJ1-4; d_call: TRBD1; clone_size: -; cdr3_aa: CASRTSGTGASKLFF; cdr3_nt: TGTGCCAGCAGAACCTCCGGGACAGGGGCTTCGAAACTGTTTTTT
v_call: TRBV15; j_call: TRBJ2-5; d_call: -; clone_size: once; cdr3_aa: CATSHSGKPLGETQYF; cdr3_nt: TGTGCCACCAGCCACTCAGGGAAACCTCTGGGGGAGACCCAGTACTTC
v_call: TRBV5-1; j_call: TRBJ2-3; d_call: -; clone_size: few; cdr3_aa: CASSLSGHPTDTQYF; cdr3_nt: TGCGCCAGCAGCTTGTCGGGACATCCCACAGATACGCAGTATTTT
v_call: TRBV5-4; j_call: TRBJ2-3; d_call: TRBD2; clone_size: -; cdr3_aa: CASSLARGGTDTQYF; cdr3_nt: TGTGCCAGCAGCTTGGCCCGCGGGGGAACAGATACGCAGTATTTT
v_call: TRBV3-1/TRBV3-2; j_call: TRBJ2-5; d_call: TRBD2; clone_size: -; cdr3_aa: CASSQSGSQETQYF; cdr3_nt: TGTGCCAGCAGCCAAAGCGGGAGCCAAGAGACCCAGTACTTC
v_call: TRBV6-6; j_call: TRBJ1-3; d_call: -; clone_size: -; cdr3_aa: CARNRETGNTIYF; cdr3_nt: TGTGCCAGGAACAGGGAGACTGGAAACACCATATATTTT
v_call: TRBV3-1/TRBV3-2; j_call: TRBJ2-1; d_call: -; clone_size: -; cdr3_aa: CASSQGGRPNGQFF; cdr3_nt: TGTGCCAGCAGCCAAGGGGGGCGGCCGAACGGGCAGTTCTTC
v_call: TRBV10-3; j_call: TRBJ2-7; d_call: -; clone_size: -; cdr3_aa: CAISEPGGYDEQYF; cdr3_nt: TGTGCCATCAGTGAGCCAGGGGGGTACGACGAGCAGTACTTC
v_call: TRBV7-8; j_call: TRBJ1-5; d_call: -; clone_size: -; cdr3_aa: CASSLARGRQPQHF; cdr3_nt: TGTGCCAGCAGCTTAGCGCGGGGTAGGCAGCCCCAGCATTTT
v_call: TRBV18; j_call: TRBJ2-6; d_call: -; clone_size: once; cdr3_aa: CASSFQSSGANVLTF; cdr3_nt: TGTGCCAGCTCTTTCCAATCCTCTGGGGCCAACGTCCTGACTTTC
v_call: TRBV28; j_call: TRBJ2-1; d_call: TRBD2; clone_size: -; cdr3_aa: CASAGGGVNEQFF; cdr3_nt: TGTGCCAGCGCGGGAGGGGGGGTCAATGAGCAGTTCTTC
v_call: TRBV30; j_call: TRBJ2-5; d_call: -; clone_size: -; cdr3_aa: CAWSVQLGTQETQYF; cdr3_nt: TGTGCCTGGAGTGTACAACTAGGGACTCAGGAGACCCAGTACTTC
v_call: TRBV6-1; j_call: TRBJ2-5; d_call: TRBD2; clone_size: -; cdr3_aa: CASSDGTSAETQYF; cdr3_nt: TGTGCCAGCAGTGACGGGACTAGCGCAGAGACCCAGTACTTC
v_call: TRBV28; j_call: TRBJ2-3; d_call: -; clone_size: -; cdr3_aa: CASSLGAEASTDTQYF; cdr3_nt: TGTGCCAGCAGTTTAGGAGCGGAGGCAAGCACAGATACGCAGTATTTT
v_call: TRBV6-2/TRBV6-3; j_call: TRBJ1-2; d_call: -; clone_size: -; cdr3_aa: CASSYPIGGNYGYTF; cdr3_nt: TGTGCCAGCAGTTACCCGATCGGAGGGAACTATGGCTACACCTTC
v_call: TRBV6-5; j_call: TRBJ1-2; d_call: -; clone_size: -; cdr3_aa: CASSYAPNSGNGYTF; cdr3_nt: TGTGCCAGCAGTTACGCGCCTAATTCGGGTAATGGCTACACCTTC
v_call: TRBV9; j_call: TRBJ2-1; d_call: -; clone_size: -; cdr3_aa: CASSVGPPVAYNEQFF; cdr3_nt: TGTGCCAGCAGCGTAGGTCCCCCGGTCGCCTACAATGAGCAGTTCTTC
v_call: TRBV5-5; j_call: TRBJ1-1; d_call: TRBD1; clone_size: -; cdr3_aa: CASSARQGNTEAFF; cdr3_nt: TGTGCCAGCAGCGCACGACAGGGGAACACTGAAGCTTTCTTT
v_call: TRBV12-3/TRBV12-4; j_call: TRBJ1-1; d_call: -; clone_size: -; cdr3_aa: CASSRDFNTEAFF; cdr3_nt: TGTGCCAGCAGCCGAGACTTTAACACTGAAGCTTTCTTT
v_call: TRBV27; j_call: TRBJ1-6; d_call: TRBD1; clone_size: -; cdr3_aa: CASSFRDRVISPLHF; cdr3_nt: TGTGCCAGCAGTTTTCGGGACAGGGTCATTTCACCCCTCCACTTT